Listed below are T cell receptor beta chains from one sample, sequenced in a study of CD8+CD57+ T cells in acquired aplastic anemia. TCRdb reanalysed the reads using MiXCR and keeps one entry per CDR3 protein. The sample holds 170,000 or so distinct CDR3 sequences; 40% to 50% are singletons and the top ten take 25% to 40%. Sequenced material: sorted CD4+, CD8+, or CD8+CD57+ T cells (not recorded which) from PBMCs. Receptors originate from a human donor with aplastic anemia. CDR3s include the opening cysteine and the closing phenylalanine or tryptophan. The order of the fields is V gene, D gene, J gene, clone size, CDR3 DNA, CDR3 protein. A D gene is named only where the DNA matches it firmly. Rows give clone size only sometimes, using once, few, many, or a class for an expanded clone.

>TRBV11-2|NA|TRBJ2-5|many
TGTGCCAGCAGCTTTCGAGGATGGCCGTACCAAGAGACCCAGTACTTC
CASSFRGWPYQETQYF
>TRBV2|NA|TRBJ1-2|few
TGTGCCAGCAGTGGGGGGGGGACCTATGGCTACACCTTC
CASSGGGTYGYTF
>TRBV10-1|NA|TRBJ1-1|once
TGCGCCAGCAGTGAGCCTACCCGCGAGTTGAACACTGAAGCTTTCTTT
CASSEPTRELNTEAFF
>TRBV19|NA|TRBJ1-3|many
TGTGCCAGTAGTATACAGGGTAGGGGGAGGAACACCATATATTTT
CASSIQGRGRNTIYF
>TRBV12-3/TRBV12-4|NA|TRBJ1-5|NA
TGTGCCAGCAGTACCTACGACACACGCAATCAGCCCCAGCATTTT
CASSTYDTRNQPQHF
>TRBV5-5|NA|TRBJ1-2|few
TGTGCCAGCAGTGAGGAGGGTAACTATGGCTACACCTTC
CASSEEGNYGYTF
>TRBV2|NA|TRBJ1-5|many
TGTGCCAGCAGTGTCCAGGTACCCGGCAATCAGCCCCAGCATTTT
CASSVQVPGNQPQHF
>TRBV2|NA|TRBJ1-6|NA
TGTGCCAGCAGTGAAGTAGTTCGGGGGTTGTCGAATTCACCCCTCCACTTT
CASSEVVRGLSNSPLHF
>TRBV7-3|TRBD2|TRBJ2-3|NA
TGTGCCAGCAGCCTTTGGTCGTTAAGGAGGGAGGGATATACGCAGTATTTT
CASSLWSLRREGYTQYF
>TRBV30|NA|TRBJ2-1|few
TGTGCCTGGAGTCCTACGAGCGACGAGCAGTTCTTC
CAWSPTSDEQFF
>TRBV19|TRBD1|TRBJ1-5|many
TGTGCCAGTAGTTTCCTCCCGGGACAGGTGAGCAATCAGCCCCAGCATTTT
CASSFLPGQVSNQPQHF
>TRBV15|NA|TRBJ2-1|many
TGTGCCACCAGCAGTGAACAGGGTTTTCTTACTGATGAGCAGTTCTTC
CATSSEQGFLTDEQFF
>TRBV25-1|NA|TRBJ2-3|few
TGTGCCAGCAGTGAGATTTTGGGTACTAGCACAGATACGCAGTATTTT
CASSEILGTSTDTQYF
>TRBV11-2|TRBD2|TRBJ2-7|many
TGTGCCAGCAGCTTATACAGGACTAGCGGAAATTTATTAACCTACGAGCAGTACTTC
CASSLYRTSGNLLTYEQYF
>TRBV9|TRBD2|TRBJ2-1|NA
TGTGCCAGCAGCACACGGACTAGCGGGAGGGCCTCGGGTGAGCAGTTCTTC
CASSTRTSGRASGEQFF
>TRBV19|NA|TRBJ2-7|NA
TGTGCCAGTAGCCCGGGGCTAACCTACGGGCAGTACTTC
CASSPGLTYGQYF
>TRBV7-9|NA|TRBJ1-1|NA
TGTGCCAGCAGCTTACGGGGGCAGGCTGAAGCTTTCTTT
CASSLRGQAEAFF
>TRBV25-1|TRBD2|TRBJ2-7|few
TGTGCCAGCGAGGGGGGGGGACTAGGGGCCTCCTACGAGCAGTACTTC
CASEGGGLGASYEQYF
>TRBV15|NA|TRBJ1-5|NA
TGTGCCACAAACTGGGGGCTCCCCACTAGCAATCAGCCCCAGCATTTT
CATNWGLPTSNQPQHF
>TRBV30|NA|TRBJ2-1|NA
TGTGCCTGGAGTCCTATGTCCCCGGAGCAGCTCTTC
CAWSPMSPEQLF
>TRBV2|NA|TRBJ1-2|once
TGTGCCAGCAGTTCACGGTATGGCTACACCTTC
CASSSRYGYTF
>TRBV11-1|NA|TRBJ2-1|few
TGTGCCAGCAGCTTAGCGGGGGCATCCTACAATGAGCAGTTCTTC
CASSLAGASYNEQFF
>TRBV20-1|TRBD1|TRBJ1-5|NA
TGCAGTGCTACCGAGGGCCCGACAGGGGGCAATCAGCCCCAGCATTTT
CSATEGPTGGNQPQHF
>TRBV25-1|NA|TRBJ2-5|many
TGTGCCAGCAGTGAGGAAGCGCTAGCGAAGACCCAGTACTTC
CASSEEALAKTQYF
>TRBV7-3|NA|TRBJ2-5|NA
TGTGCCAGCAGCATCGCGGGTTCGGAGACCCAGTACTTC
CASSIAGSETQYF
>TRBV6-1|NA|TRBJ1-5|NA
TGTGCCAGCAGTCTTAGTACAGGATCGCCCAATCAGCCCCAGCATTTT
CASSLSTGSPNQPQHF
>TRBV10-3|NA|TRBJ1-6|few
TGTGCCTCCAATCAGGGCAGGGACTATTCACCCCTCCACTTT
CASNQGRDYSPLHF
>TRBV2|NA|TRBJ1-5|NA
TGTGCCAGCAGTGAAAGGGTTAGCAATCAGCCCCAGCATTTT
CASSERVSNQPQHF
>TRBV15|NA|TRBJ2-7|NA
TGTGCCACCAGCACCGGGGGCTACGAGCAGTACTTC
CATSTGGYEQYF
>TRBV13|NA|TRBJ2-7|many
TGTGCCAGCAGCTCCCCGTTCCTCCTCGGCGAGCAGTACTTC
CASSSPFLLGEQYF
>TRBV4-1|TRBD1|TRBJ2-6|few
TGCGCCAGCAGCCACCAGGGACAGGGGGTCTCTGGGGCCAACGTCCTGACTTTC
CASSHQGQGVSGANVLTF
>TRBV7-2|NA|TRBJ1-3|many
TGTGCCAGCAGCTTAGCGGTCCGAGGCCCGGGGAGCTCTGGAAACACCATATATTTT
CASSLAVRGPGSSGNTIYF
>TRBV11-3|TRBD2|TRBJ2-7|many
TGTGCCAGCAGCTCCCGACTAGCGGAGGTCTACGAGCAGTACTTC
CASSSRLAEVYEQYF
>TRBV7-9|NA|TRBJ2-1|many
TGTGCCAGCAGAGGGACCAACAATGAGCAGTTCTTC
CASRGTNNEQFF
>TRBV4-1|NA|TRBJ1-6|many
TGCGCCAGCAGCCAATCCGGACGTCGGTCCTATAGCTCCTATAATTCACCCCTCCACTTT
CASSQSGRRSYSSYNSPLHF
>TRBV7-2|TRBD2|TRBJ2-7|many
TGTGCCAGCAGCGATAATAGCGGGACCGCCTACGAGCAGTACTTC
CASSDNSGTAYEQYF
>TRBV2|TRBD2|TRBJ2-2|many
TGTGCCAGCACTCTAGCGGACTCCCGCCCCACCGGGGAGCTGTTTTTT
CASTLADSRPTGELFF
>TRBV5-1|TRBD1|TRBJ1-6|NA
TGCGCCAGCAGCATCCGGGACAGGAATTCACCCCTCCACTTT
CASSIRDRNSPLHF
>TRBV27|NA|TRBJ2-7|few
TGTGCCAGCAGTTTTCACGGGGCGGAGCAGTACTTC
CASSFHGAEQYF
>TRBV2|NA|TRBJ2-1|many
TGTGCCAGCAGTGAAGGTCTCGGGGACTACAATGAGCAGTTCTTC
CASSEGLGDYNEQFF
>TRBV24-1|NA|TRBJ2-3|NA
TGTGCCACCAGTCTCGCCAGGACAACTAGCACAGATACGCAGTATTTT
CATSLARTTSTDTQYF
>TRBV5-6|NA|TRBJ2-5|many
TGTGCCAGCAGCTTAGGCAGCCAAGAGACCCAGTACTTC
CASSLGSQETQYF
>TRBV29-1|NA|TRBJ1-2|once
TGCAGCGTTCCCACCACAGGGGGCTACACCTTC
CSVPTTGGYTF
>TRBV6-1|NA|TRBJ1-1|NA
TGTGCCAGCAGCCCTAGCGAGAGGACAAACATGAACACTGGAGCTTTCTTT
CASSPSERTNMNTGAFF
>TRBV5-4|NA|TRBJ1-1|many
TGTGCCAGCAGCCTCTCCTTCGACGGGTGGCGACAAGTGAACACTGAAGCTTTCTTT
CASSLSFDGWRQVNTEAFF
>TRBV20-1|TRBD1|TRBJ2-7|once
TGCAGTGTTTTCCGGGACAGGGAGACCTACGAGCAGTACTTC
CSVFRDRETYEQYF
>TRBV2|TRBD1|TRBJ2-7|NA
TGTGCCAGCAGTGAAGTGGTTGAGTGGACAGGGGGCTGGGAGCAGTACTTC
CASSEVVEWTGGWEQYF
>TRBV2|TRBD1|TRBJ1-6|NA
TGTGCCAGCTCCTTGGGTCCATCACAGGGGGCACCCCTCCACTTT
CASSLGPSQGAPLHF